The sequence of this T cell receptor beta chain was determined in a study of blood T cell repertoires in COVID-19. Whole-study context: Collection of acute and convalescent COVID-19 samples took place in the United States, Italy and Spain. The cDNA or gDNA used as material had been derived from T cells, B-cell-depleted T cells, or PBMCs.

V dropped 2 bases and J dropped 3 bases, with 10 bases sitting between them. The CDR3 has 15 amino acids. Germline assignment: CDR1 KGHSH and CDR2 LQKENI. In the original processing: Reference gene primer amplification gave nucleated cell count estimates. The protocol was immunoSEQ multiplex PCR, while the TCRdb copy is restricted to in-frame clones and leaves out a portion. The V and J calls and clone size come from that table; D and trimming were worked out from the DNA. Seen here are approximately 92,000 clones, more than 70% observed once, and the top ten hold 13%. This TCR came from a woman aged 55-70 years in a cohort sampled during active or convalescent COVID-19. Sequenced input: peripheral blood. This rearrangement joins TRBV18 to TRBJ1-4; D remains ambiguous. The CDR3 DNA reads TGTGCCAGCTCACCAATGAGGGCGCCTAATGAAAAACTGTTTTTT. Translation: CASSPMRAPNEKLFF.